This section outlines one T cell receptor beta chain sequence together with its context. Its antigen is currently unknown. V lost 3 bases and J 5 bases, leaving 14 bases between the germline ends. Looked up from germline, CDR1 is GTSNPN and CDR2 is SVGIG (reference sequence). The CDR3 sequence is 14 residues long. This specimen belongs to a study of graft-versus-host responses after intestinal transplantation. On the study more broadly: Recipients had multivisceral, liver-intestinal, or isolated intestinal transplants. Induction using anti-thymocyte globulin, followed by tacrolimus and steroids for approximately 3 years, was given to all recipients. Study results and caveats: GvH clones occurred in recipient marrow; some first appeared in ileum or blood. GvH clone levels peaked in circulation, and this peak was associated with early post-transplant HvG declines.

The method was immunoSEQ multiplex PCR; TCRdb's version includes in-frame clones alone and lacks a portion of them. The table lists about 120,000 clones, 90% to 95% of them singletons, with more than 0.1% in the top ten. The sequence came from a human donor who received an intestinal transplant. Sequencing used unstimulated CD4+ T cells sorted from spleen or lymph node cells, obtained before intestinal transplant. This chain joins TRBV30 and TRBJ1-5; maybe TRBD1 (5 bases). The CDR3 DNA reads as TGTGCCTGGAGGGGGCAGGGCGCCTATCAGCCCCAGCATTTT. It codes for CAWRGQGAYQPQHF.